The 16 T cell receptor beta chains presented below share a single source sample, sequenced in a study of vaccination effects on CD4 cells after COVID-19. Measured with immunoSEQ multiplex PCR; TCRdb has only the in-frame clones, and not every one. The sample includes just under 60,000 clones, roughly three quarters of them seen just once. Under the ViraFEST assay, PBMC were stimulated with viral peptide pools so that antigen-specific CD4+ T cells expanded. Sequencing was performed afterwards. Isolating CD4+ T cells followed approximately 10 days of culture. The participants, recipients of two vaccine doses, got either BNT162b2 or mRNA-1273. These TCRs' antigens remain unknown. The sample was CD4+ T cells from PBMCs cultured with HCoV-OC43 spike peptides, taken after COVID-19 vaccination. Subset described: HCoV-OC43 spike overlapping peptide pool stimulation. These TCRs come from a human donor who received a COVID-19 vaccine.

V and J are TRBV24-1 and TRBJ2-5, with 13 nucleotides matching TRBD2. This CDR3 is 15 amino acids long. CDR1 and CDR2 (germline): KGHDR, SFDVKD. The V gene end was trimmed by 9 bases and the J gene end by 6 bases; junction bases not matched to a gene: 9. The CDR3 DNA reads TGTGCCACCCAGAAAGGGACTAGCGGGGTTAAGACCCAGTACTTC. Protein sequence: CATQKGTSGVKTQYF.

J is TRBJ2-2 and V is TRBV10-3, with 13 bases fitting TRBD2. There are 19 residues in the CDR3. V lost 4 bases, J lost 4 bases, and 12 bases stayed unmatched. The V gene's germline CDR1 is ENHRY and CDR2 SYGVKD. CDR3 DNA: TGTGCCATCAGTGGGGCAGGGACTAGCGGGGCCCCGGGCACCGGGGAGCTGTTTTTT. Translation gives CAISGAGTSGAPGTGELFF.

The chain joins TRBV3-1 (or the pseudogene TRBV3-2) to TRBJ1-3; unclear D gene. Germline lookup yields CDR1 LGHDT and CDR2 YNNKEL (reference sequence). Trimming shortened V by 4 bases and J by 4 bases, and 8 bases separated the two germline ends. There are 13 residues in the CDR3. The CDR3 nucleotides read TGTGCCAGCAGCCTAGGTGGAGGAAACACCATATATTTT. Its protein product is CASSLGGGNTIYF.

The rearrangement uses TRBV2 and TRBJ2-5, with D maybe TRBD1 (6 bases). Germline CDR1 is SNHLY and CDR2 is FYNNEI. This CDR3 is 12 amino acids long. The V end was cut by 4 bases, the J end by 4 bases, with 7 bases between. The CDR3 loop reads CASSVQGETQYF. The DNA for the CDR3 is TGTGCCAGCAGTGTACAGGGAGAGACCCAGTACTTC.

The genes are TRBV7-2 and TRBJ1-5; D might be TRBD1 (5 bases). The germline V gene encodes CDR1 SGHTA and CDR2 FQGNSA. The CDR3 is 14 residues long. V lost 5 bases and J 6 bases, leaving 14 bases between the germline ends. This CDR3 is CASSGTVAGQPQHF. The DNA of the CDR3 is TGTGCCAGCAGCGGGACGGTGGCAGGTCAGCCCCAGCATTTT.

This chain joins TRBV9 and TRBJ1-5; TRBD1 might be the D (6 bases). This CDR3 region has 16 residues. Germline V lookup: CDR1 SGDLS, CDR2 YYNGEE. V lost 0 bases and J 0 bases, leaving 10 bases between the germline ends. Written as DNA, the CDR3 is TGTGCCAGCAGCGTAGGGGCAGGGGATAGCAATCAGCCCCAGCATTTT. Encoded protein: CASSVGAGDSNQPQHF. The full variable domain, rest sourced from reference TRBV9 and TRBJ1-5, is DSGVTQTPKHLITATGQRVTLRCSPRSGDLSVYWYQQSLDQGLQFLIQYYNGEERAKGNILERFSAQQFPDLHSELNLSSLELGDSALYFCASSVGAGDSNQPQHFGDGTRLSIL.

This clone turned up a few times. The rearrangement uses TRBV24-1 and TRBJ2-3; tentative D call: TRBD1 (6 bases). The CDR3 has 14 amino acids. Trimming left V 5 bases short and J 0 bases short, with 8 bases between. CDR1 and CDR2 (germline): KGHDR, SFDVKD. The CDR3 nucleotides read TGTGCCACCAGTGGGACAGTAAGCACAGATACGCAGTATTTT. Encoded protein: CATSGTVSTDTQYF.

The V gene is TRBV18, the J gene TRBJ2-5; a weak D match, TRBD1 (5 bases). CDR3 length equals 16 residues. Germline-derived CDR1 and CDR2 are KGHSH and LQKENI. The V and J ends lost 3 bases and 5 bases respectively, with 19 bases between them. In DNA form, the CDR3 reads TGTGCCAGCTCACCCCTTTATTTGAGTTCAGGGGAGACCCAGTACTTC. It yields the protein CASSPLYLSSGETQYF. The variable domain in full, with the rest retrieved from reference TRBV18 and TRBJ2-5, is NAGVMQNPRHLVRRRGQEARLRCSPMKGHSHVYWYRQLPEEGLKFMVYLQKENIIDESGMPKERFSAEFPKEGPSILRIQQVVRGDSAAYFCASSPLYLSSGETQYFGPGTRLLVL.

In DNA, the CDR3 is TGTGCCAGCAGCAAGACAGGGACAGATACGCAGTATTTT. It translates to CASSKTGTDTQYF. V is TRBV4-2 and J is TRBJ2-3; 7 bases fit TRBD1. V lost 5 bases to trimming and J lost 3 bases; unmatched junction nucleotides: 2. Germline V CDR1 and CDR2: LGHNA, YNFKEQ. The CDR3 runs to 13 residues.

The chain carries TRBV24-1 and TRBJ2-2; TRBD1 matches 7 bases. This CDR3 is 16 amino acids long. V gave up 1 base and J gave up 1 base; unmatched junction bases: 2. Germline V gene data show CDR1 as KGHDR and CDR2 as SFDVKD. The CDR3 protein is CATSDFRQGNTGELFF. In DNA form, the CDR3 reads TGTGCCACCAGTGATTTCCGACAGGGGAACACCGGGGAGCTGTTTTTT.

This clone has just one count. V and J are TRBV3-1 (or the pseudogene TRBV3-2) and TRBJ2-1; TRBD2 agrees at 10 bases. This CDR3 is 18 amino acids long. V was pared by 7 bases and J by 4 bases, with 16 bases of the junction left unmatched. Germline V lookup: CDR1 LGHDT, CDR2 YNNKEL (reference sequence). The CDR3 is CASTTTKALAGHYNEQFF. In nucleotides, the CDR3 is TGTGCCAGCACCACTACAAAAGCACTAGCGGGACATTACAATGAGCAGTTCTTC.

The chain employs TRBV6-6 and TRBJ2-3; perhaps TRBD1 as D (6 bases). With 6 bases removed from V and 4 bases from J, the gap between germline ends came to 11 bases. Germline V gene data show CDR1 as MNHNY and CDR2 as SVGAGI (reference sequence). CDR3 size: 13 residues. In DNA, the CDR3 is TGTGCCAGCAGGACACAGGGCGCAGATACGCAGTATTTT. Translation gives CASRTQGADTQYF.

This clone came up a few times. The chain recombines TRBV7-2 with TRBJ1-2; D uncertain. The CDR3 spans 15 residues. Trimming cost V 6 bases and J 2 bases, with 16 bases left between them. Germline assignment: CDR1 SGHTA and CDR2 FQGNSA. The CDR3, as DNA: TGTGCCAGCAGTTTATCGACGAACGCGAACTATGGCTACACCTTC. Its protein is CASSLSTNANYGYTF.

V and J are TRBV2 and TRBJ1-5; 8 bases match TRBD1. The CDR3 is made up of 13 amino acids. Germline assignment: CDR1 SNHLY and CDR2 FYNNEI. V gave up 7 bases and J gave up 4 bases; unmatched junction bases: 3. The CDR3 here is CASNRDRNQPQHF. The CDR3 nucleotides read TGTGCCAGCAACCGGGACAGGAATCAGCCCCAGCATTTT.

V and J are TRBV19 and TRBJ1-1; 11 nucleotides agree with TRBD1. The CDR3 consists of 15 residues. V was clipped by 8 bases and J by 1 base; unmatched bases: 6. CDR1 and CDR2 from the germline V gene are LNHDA and SQIVND (reference sequence). The CDR3 reads CASRDRGVTNTEAFF. Here the CDR3 DNA reads TGTGCCAGTCGGGACAGGGGGGTTACGAACACTGAAGCTTTCTTT.

The chain combines TRBV15 with TRBJ1-2; the D gene is possibly TRBD1 (6 bases). Trimming left V 1 base short and J 0 bases short, with 15 bases between. The CDR3 length is 17 residues. CDR1 LNHNV and CDR2 YYDKDF come from the germline V gene (reference sequence). The CDR3 DNA sequence: TGTGCCACCAGCAGAGCCCAGGGACATTCATCTAACTATGGCTACACCTTC. Translated: CATSRAQGHSSNYGYTF.